Below are 18 T cell receptor beta chains sequenced from a single sample in a study of T cell responses to AZD1222 COVID-19 vaccine. Assay: immunoSEQ multiplex PCR; the TCRdb copy retains only in-frame clones and omits some. The data contain approximately 74,000 clones, less than 90% of them seen just once; the ten biggest clones take up nearly 25%. Sequenced material: peripheral blood, taken 28 days after the second AZD1222 dose. These receptors were collected from an adult who received the AZD1222 COVID-19 vaccine.

The chain couples TRBV6-4 to TRBJ1-4, with D possibly being TRBD1 (6 bases). The CDR3 sequence is 15 residues long. Trimming stripped 10 bases from V and 7 bases from J, with 22 bases between. Germline CDR1 is MRHNA and CDR2 is SNTAGT. The CDR3 DNA is TGTGCCAACGCCCTCTCCCGGGACAATGCTGAAAAACTGTTTTTT. Amino acids: CANALSRDNAEKLFF.

The V gene is TRBV5-1, the J gene TRBJ2-7; possibly TRBD1 for D (6 bases). Trimming took 3 bases from V and 1 from J, leaving 11 bases between them. The CDR3 sequence is 14 residues long. Germline-derived CDR1 and CDR2 are SGHRS and YFSETQ. This CDR3 reads CASSSGELSYEQYF. CDR3 DNA: TGCGCCAGCAGCTCAGGGGAACTTTCCTACGAGCAGTACTTC.

The V and J genes are TRBV5-1 and TRBJ2-5; 9 bases agree with TRBD2. CDR1 is SGHRS and CDR2 is YFSETQ in the germline V gene. Unmatched junction bases numbered 1, after V lost 0 bases and J lost 4 bases. This CDR3 region has 14 residues. The CDR3 coding sequence is TGCGCCAGCAGCTTGGATAGCGGGAGAGAGACCCAGTACTTC. Translation gives CASSLDSGRETQYF.

CDR3 residues: CASSLARAFGEQYF. DNA of the CDR3: TGTGCCAGCAGCTTAGCGCGGGCTTTTGGCGAGCAGTACTTC. V usage is TRBV7-8 and J usage is TRBJ2-7; TRBD2 is a possible D gene (5 bases). With 0 bases removed from V and 6 bases from J, the gap between germline ends came to 12 bases. This CDR3 has 14 amino acids. Looked up from germline, CDR1 is SGHVS and CDR2 is FQNEAQ.

The genes are TRBV2 and TRBJ1-5, with D unclear. Germline-derived CDR1 and CDR2 are SNHLY and FYNNEI. The CDR3 loop spans 14 amino acids. With 2 bases removed from V and 7 bases from J, the gap between germline ends came to 12 bases. The CDR3 sequence: CASSESPVGQPQHF. The CDR3 DNA reads TGTGCCAGCAGTGAAAGTCCAGTAGGGCAGCCCCAGCATTTT.

The chain has TRBV6-4 and TRBJ2-5; perhaps D is TRBD1 or TRBD2 (6 bases each). CDR1 is MRHNA and CDR2 is SNTAGT in the germline V gene. V lost 6 bases to trimming and J lost 4 bases, with 12 bases between them. The CDR3 runs 13 residues. As DNA, the CDR3 is TGTGCCAGCAGCCTACAGGGAGGAGAGACCCAGTACTTC. This codes for CASSLQGGETQYF.

This clone has only a few counts. The genes are TRBV30 and TRBJ1-1; perhaps TRBD1 as D (5 bases). This CDR3 contains 12 residues. The V end was cut by 3 bases, the J end by 4 bases, with 9 bases between. The V gene's germline CDR1 is GTSNPN and CDR2 SVGIG (reference sequence). DNA for the CDR3: TGTGCCTGGAGGGGGGTTAGCACTGAAGCTTTCTTT. It translates to CAWRGVSTEAFF.

The chain uses TRBV6-5 and TRBJ1-1; D uncertain. V gave up 6 bases and J gave up 0 bases, with 8 bases separating them. The germline V gene encodes CDR1 MNHEY and CDR2 SVGAGI. The CDR3 consists of 13 residues. CDR3 amino acids: CASRRVMNTEAFF. CDR3 DNA sequence: TGTGCCAGCAGGCGGGTTATGAACACTGAAGCTTTCTTT.

Concerning this clone itself: Because the CDR3's place on the DNA is in doubt, the DNA is left out and the CDR3 is given as listed by TCRdb. V gene TRBV5-8 combines with J gene TRBJ1-2. From germline, CDR1 is SGHTS and CDR2 YDEGEE. The CDR3 comprises 14 residues, both ends counted. CDR3 protein: CASSFGTGSSWGFF.

The V and J genes are TRBV7-9 and TRBJ1-1; perhaps TRBD1 as D (6 bases). The CDR3 consists of 15 residues. Deletions cut 3 bases from V and 1 base from J, with 12 bases between. Germline values: CDR1 SEHNR, CDR2 FQNEAQ (reference sequence). The DNA for the CDR3 is TGTGCCAGCAGCTTGGGGACAATCTCGAACACTGAAGCTTTCTTT. It specifies CASSLGTISNTEAFF.

The V call is TRBV7-8, the J call TRBJ1-1, with TRBD1 matching over 10 bases. The germline gives CDR1 SGHVS, CDR2 FQNEAQ. There are 14 residues in the CDR3. Trimming took 2 bases from V and 6 from J; bases not matched to a gene: 3. The chain's CDR3 is CASSLMTGGSEAFF. The DNA of the CDR3 is TGTGCCAGCAGCTTAATGACAGGGGGCTCTGAAGCTTTCTTT.

The chain is built from TRBV19 and TRBJ1-2; 10 nucleotides match TRBD1. Germline CDR1 is LNHDA and CDR2 is SQIVND (reference sequence). CDR3 length: 14 residues. V lost 7 bases, J lost 2 bases, and 4 bases stayed unmatched. CDR3 coding DNA: TGTGCCAGTAAGGAGACAGGGGGCAACTATGGCTACACCTTC. It translates to CASKETGGNYGYTF. Full variable domain (outside the CDR3, taken from reference TRBV19 and TRBJ1-2): DGGITQSPKYLFRKEGQNVTLSCEQNLNHDAMYWYRQDPGQGLRLIYYSQIVNDFQKGDIAEGYSVSREKKESFPLTVTSAQKNPTAFYLCASKETGGNYGYTFGSGTRLTVV.

The chain couples TRBV3-1 (or the pseudogene TRBV3-2) to TRBJ2-2; 10 bases line up with TRBD2. The ends lost 6 bases at V and 4 bases at J; junction bases unmatched: 11. The germline V gene encodes CDR1 LGHDT and CDR2 YNNKEL (reference sequence). CDR3 length: 17 residues. In nucleotides, the CDR3 is TGTGCCAGCAGTCATCATGCTAGCGGGGGAATCACCGGGGAGCTGTTTTTT. It codes for CASSHHASGGITGELFF.

Comments on this clone: The same CDR3 can be traced to other DNA sequences in this sample. V and J are TRBV6-5 and TRBJ1-1, with D hard to call. This CDR3 spans 11 amino acids. Germline CDR1 and CDR2: MNHEY and SVGAGI. Deletions cut 6 bases from V and 3 bases from J, with 5 bases between. The CDR3 bases are TGTGCCAGCAGCAGAGACACTGAAGCTTTCTTT. This gives the protein CASSRDTEAFF.

The genes are TRBV4-2 and TRBJ1-2; D might be TRBD1 (5 bases). Per the germline V gene, CDR1 is LGHNA and CDR2 is YNFKEQ. V shed 6 bases and J shed 2 bases, with 13 bases lying between them. The CDR3 spans 14 residues. The CDR3 bases are TGTGCCAGCAGGAGACCGGGGGACAACTATGGCTACACCTTC. Translated, it gives CASRRPGDNYGYTF.

This chain connects TRBV7-6 to TRBJ2-1, with 14 bases matching TRBD2. The CDR3 covers 17 residues. The V and J ends lost 5 bases and 4 bases, in that order; junction bases with no gene match: 7. Germline lookup yields CDR1 SGHVS and CDR2 FNYEAQ. The DNA for the CDR3 is TGTGCCAGCAGCCCCGGGACTAGCGGGAGACCTTACAATGAGCAGTTCTTC. Its translation: CASSPGTSGRPYNEQFF.

The chain carries TRBV5-8 and TRBJ1-6, with TRBD1 matching over 7 bases. The junction had 5 bases not matched to a gene; V was cut back by 4 bases and J by 7 bases. The germline V gene has CDR1 SGHTS and CDR2 YDEGEE. This CDR3 is 14 amino acids long. The CDR3 is CASSLGTANSPLHF. CDR3 nucleotide sequence: TGTGCCAGCAGCCTAGGGACAGCAAATTCACCCCTCCACTTT.

The chain employs TRBV3-1 (or the pseudogene TRBV3-2) and TRBJ2-7, with no clear D. Trimming took 2 bases from V and 6 from J, leaving 5 bases between them. The CDR3 runs to 11 residues. CDR1 LGHDT and CDR2 YNNKEL come from the germline V gene (reference sequence). In DNA, the CDR3 is TGTGCCAGCAGCCAATCCGGCGAGCAGTACTTC. This sequence encodes CASSQSGEQYF.